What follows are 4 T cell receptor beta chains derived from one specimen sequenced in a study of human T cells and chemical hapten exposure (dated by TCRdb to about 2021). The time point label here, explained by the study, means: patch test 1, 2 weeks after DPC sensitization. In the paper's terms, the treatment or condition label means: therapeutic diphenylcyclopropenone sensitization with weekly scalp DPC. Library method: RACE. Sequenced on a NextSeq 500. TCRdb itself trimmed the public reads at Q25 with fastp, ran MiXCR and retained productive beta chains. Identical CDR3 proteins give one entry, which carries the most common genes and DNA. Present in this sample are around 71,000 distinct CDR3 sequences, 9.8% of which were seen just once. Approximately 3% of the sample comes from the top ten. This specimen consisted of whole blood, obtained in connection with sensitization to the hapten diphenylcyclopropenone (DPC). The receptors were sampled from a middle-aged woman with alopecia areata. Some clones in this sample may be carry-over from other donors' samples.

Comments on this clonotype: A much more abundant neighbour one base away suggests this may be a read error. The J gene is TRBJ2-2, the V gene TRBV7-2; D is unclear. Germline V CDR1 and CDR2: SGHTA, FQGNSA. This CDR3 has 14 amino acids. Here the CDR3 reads CDSSLVGNTGELFF. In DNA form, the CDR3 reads TGTGACAGCAGCTTGGTAGGGAACACCGGGGAGCTGTTTTTT. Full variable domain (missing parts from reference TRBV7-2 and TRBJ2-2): GAGVSQSPSNKVTEKGKDVELRCDPISGHTALYWYRQSLGQGLEFLIYFQGNSAPDKSGLPSDRFSAERTGGSVSTLTIQRTQQEDSAVYLCDSSLVGNTGELFFGEGSRLTVL.

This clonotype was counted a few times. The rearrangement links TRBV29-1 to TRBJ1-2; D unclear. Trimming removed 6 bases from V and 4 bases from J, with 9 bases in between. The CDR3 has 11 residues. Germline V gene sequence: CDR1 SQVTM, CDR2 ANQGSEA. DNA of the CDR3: TGCAGCGTCCCGCTCCCCTATGGCTACACCTTC. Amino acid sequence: CSVPLPYGYTF.

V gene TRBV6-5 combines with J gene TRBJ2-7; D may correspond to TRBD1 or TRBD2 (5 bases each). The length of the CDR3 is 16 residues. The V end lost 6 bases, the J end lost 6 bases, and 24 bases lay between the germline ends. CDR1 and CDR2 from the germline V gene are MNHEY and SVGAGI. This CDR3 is CASRSIRDAIGREQYF. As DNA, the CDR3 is TGTGCCAGCAGATCAATCCGGGACGCGATTGGACGCGAGCAGTACTTC.

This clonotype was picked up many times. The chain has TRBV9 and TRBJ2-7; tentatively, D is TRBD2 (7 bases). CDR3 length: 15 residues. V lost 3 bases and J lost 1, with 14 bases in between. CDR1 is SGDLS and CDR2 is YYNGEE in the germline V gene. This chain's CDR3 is CASSEGGHSSYEQYF. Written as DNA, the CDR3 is TGTGCCAGCAGCGAGGGGGGGCATTCTTCCTACGAGCAGTACTTC.